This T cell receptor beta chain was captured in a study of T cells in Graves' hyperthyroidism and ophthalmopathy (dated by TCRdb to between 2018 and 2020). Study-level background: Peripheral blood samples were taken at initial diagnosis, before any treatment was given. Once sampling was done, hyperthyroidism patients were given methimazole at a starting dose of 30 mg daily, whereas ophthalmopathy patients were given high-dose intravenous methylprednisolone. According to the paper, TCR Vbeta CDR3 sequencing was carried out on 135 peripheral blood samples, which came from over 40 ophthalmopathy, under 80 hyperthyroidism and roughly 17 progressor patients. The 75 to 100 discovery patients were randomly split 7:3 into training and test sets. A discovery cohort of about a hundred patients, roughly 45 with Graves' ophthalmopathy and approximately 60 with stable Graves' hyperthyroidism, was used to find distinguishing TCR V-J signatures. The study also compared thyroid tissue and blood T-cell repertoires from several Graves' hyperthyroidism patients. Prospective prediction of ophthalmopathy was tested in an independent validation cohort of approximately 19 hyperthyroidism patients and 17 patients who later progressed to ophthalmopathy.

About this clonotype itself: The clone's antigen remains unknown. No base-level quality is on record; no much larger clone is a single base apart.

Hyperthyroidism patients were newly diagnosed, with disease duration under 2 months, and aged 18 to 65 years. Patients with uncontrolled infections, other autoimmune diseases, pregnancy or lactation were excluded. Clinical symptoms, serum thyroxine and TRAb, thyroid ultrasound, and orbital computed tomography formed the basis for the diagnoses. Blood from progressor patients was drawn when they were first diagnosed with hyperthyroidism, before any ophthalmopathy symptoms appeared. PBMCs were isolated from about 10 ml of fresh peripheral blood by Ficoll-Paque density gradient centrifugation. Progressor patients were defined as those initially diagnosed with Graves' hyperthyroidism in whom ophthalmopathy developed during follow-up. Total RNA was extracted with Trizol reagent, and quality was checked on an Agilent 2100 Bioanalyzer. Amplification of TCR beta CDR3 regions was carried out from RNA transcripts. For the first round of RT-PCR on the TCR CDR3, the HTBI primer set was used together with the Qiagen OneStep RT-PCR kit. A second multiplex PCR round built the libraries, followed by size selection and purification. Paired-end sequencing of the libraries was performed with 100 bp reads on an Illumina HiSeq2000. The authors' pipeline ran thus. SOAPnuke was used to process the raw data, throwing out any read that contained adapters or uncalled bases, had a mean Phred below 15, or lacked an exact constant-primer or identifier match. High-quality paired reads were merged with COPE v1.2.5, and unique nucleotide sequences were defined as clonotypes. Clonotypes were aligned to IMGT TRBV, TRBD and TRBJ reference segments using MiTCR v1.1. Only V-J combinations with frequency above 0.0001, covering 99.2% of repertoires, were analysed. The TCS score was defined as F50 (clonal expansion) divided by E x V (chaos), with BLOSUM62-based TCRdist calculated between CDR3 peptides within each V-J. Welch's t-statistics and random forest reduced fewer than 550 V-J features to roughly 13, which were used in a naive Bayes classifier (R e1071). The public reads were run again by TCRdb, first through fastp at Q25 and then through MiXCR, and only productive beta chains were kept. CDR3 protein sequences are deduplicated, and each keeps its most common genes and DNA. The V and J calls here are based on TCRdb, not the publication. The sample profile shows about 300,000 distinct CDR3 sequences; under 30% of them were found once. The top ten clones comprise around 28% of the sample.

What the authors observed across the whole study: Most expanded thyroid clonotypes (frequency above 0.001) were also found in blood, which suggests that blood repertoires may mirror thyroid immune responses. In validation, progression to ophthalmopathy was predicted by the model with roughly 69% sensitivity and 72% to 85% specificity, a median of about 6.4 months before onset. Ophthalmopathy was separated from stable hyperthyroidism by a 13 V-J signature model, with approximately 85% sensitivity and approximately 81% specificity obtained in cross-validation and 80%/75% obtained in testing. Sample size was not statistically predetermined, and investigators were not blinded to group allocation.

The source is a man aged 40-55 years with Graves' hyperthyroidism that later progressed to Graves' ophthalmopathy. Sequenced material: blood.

The CDR3 region: CASTTRFGRDHGYTF. Read as DNA, the sequence is TGTGCCAGCACTACCCGGTTCGGCAGGGACCATGGCTACACCTTC. The rearranged chain carries TRBV12-3 or TRBV12-4 and TRBJ1-2; tentative D gene TRBD1, with 5 bases matching. V is cut by 7 bases and J by 6 bases, and the space between the germline ends is 21 bases. The CDR3 sequence holds 15 residues, the cysteine and phenylalanine included. Only the CDR3 part of the read is kept: 45 bases, read in frame from the first base.